One sample yielded the 28 T cell receptor beta chains listed below, sequenced in a study of shared clonotypes between healthy human individuals. Produced via immunoSEQ multiplex PCR; TCRdb's table is partial and in-frame only. The sample records 600,000 to 750,000 clones, 60% to 80% being singletons. Sample: memory CD4+ T cells sorted from blood. Subset reported: CD45RA-negative fraction. Source of these receptors: a woman in her twenties or thirties in good health.

CDR3 region: CASSFGTEGSLSGNTIYF. The CDR3 region has the DNA TGTGCCAGCAGTTTTGGCACGGAGGGTTCTCTCTCTGGAAACACCATATATTTT. V usage is TRBV27 and J usage is TRBJ1-3, with D unclear. The CDR3 has 18 residues. The germline V gene encodes CDR1 MNHEY and CDR2 SMNVEV (reference sequence). V was clipped by 3 bases and J by 0 bases, with 18 bases between them.

The rearrangement links TRBV19 to TRBJ2-7, with TRBD2 identical over 10 bases. The J segment lost 4 bases and the V segment lost 8 bases, leaving 8 bases of the junction unmatched. The CDR3 is 14 residues long. Looked up from germline, CDR1 is LNHDA and CDR2 is SQIVND (reference sequence). DNA of the CDR3: TGTGCCAGTCAACGGACTAGCGGACCTTACGAGCAGTACTTC. This encodes CASQRTSGPYEQYF.

This clone occurred a few times. The chain employs TRBV2 and TRBJ2-7; the D gene could be TRBD1 or TRBD2 (6 bases each). The CDR3 covers 14 residues. The germline V and J ends were trimmed by 7 bases and 9 bases, with 22 bases remaining between them. Germline loops: CDR1 SNHLY, CDR2 FYNNEI. Written as DNA, the CDR3 is TGTGCCAGCAAGGGGGGCCTACGAGCCGAATCGCAGTACTTC. As protein: CASKGGLRAESQYF. Together with reference TRBV2 and TRBJ2-7, the CDR3 gives the full variable domain: EPEVTQTPSHQVTQMGQEVILRCVPISNHLYFYWYRQILGQKVEFLVSFYNNEISEKSEIFDDQFSVERPDGSNFTLKIRSTKLEDSAMYFCASKGGLRAESQYFGPGTRLTVT.

The genes are TRBV7-8 and TRBJ1-3; tentative D call: TRBD1 (6 bases). CDR1 SGHVS and CDR2 FQNEAQ come from the germline V gene. This CDR3 region has 14 residues. V shed 1 base and J shed 11 bases, with 15 bases lying between them. The CDR3 DNA reads as TGTGCCAGCAGCTTAGAGGACAGCTATAATGCCATATATTTT. This gives the protein CASSLEDSYNAIYF.

The table lists this clone with a count of one. The chain couples TRBV5-6 to TRBJ2-5, with 7 bases that match TRBD2. Germline V gene lookup returns CDR1 SGHDT and CDR2 YYEEEE. Trimming cost V 5 bases and J 2 bases; bases outside gene matches: 6. This CDR3 has 14 amino acids. The CDR3 nucleotides read TGTGCCAGCAGTCTTCCTAGCGGTCAAGAGACCCAGTACTTC. Encoded protein: CASSLPSGQETQYF.

CDR3 nucleotides: TGTGCCAGCAGCTTGAGGCGCCAGGGAGGTAATTCACCCCTCCACTTT. This gives the protein CASSLRRQGGNSPLHF. This chain links TRBV5-4 with TRBJ1-6, with a weak D call TRBD1 (5 bases). Trimming took off 1 base at V and 6 bases at J, with 14 bases between the two ends. The CDR3 sequence is 16 residues long. Germline-derived CDR1 and CDR2 are SGHNT and YYREEE (reference sequence).

In DNA, the CDR3 is TGCGCCAGCAGCCCTTCACTAGCGGGAGAGGGAGAGCAGTACTTC. Protein product: CASSPSLAGEGEQYF. The chain carries TRBV5-1 and TRBJ2-7; 11 bases agree with TRBD2. CDR3 length: 15 amino acids. The germline V gene encodes CDR1 SGHRS and CDR2 YFSETQ. Trimming at V came to 4 bases and at J to 7 bases, leaving 10 bases not matched to a gene. Combining the CDR3 with reference TRBV5-1 and TRBJ2-7 gives the whole variable domain KAGVTQTPRYLIKTRGQQVTLSCSPISGHRSVSWYQQTPGQGLQFLFEYFSETQRNKGNFPGRFSGRQFSNSRSEMNVSTLELGDSALYLCASSPSLAGEGEQYFGPGTRLTVT.

V gene TRBV28 combines with J gene TRBJ2-7; D tentatively reads TRBD1 or TRBD2 (6 bases each). V gave up 5 bases and J gave up 4 bases, with 24 bases separating them. Germline-derived CDR1 and CDR2 are MDHEN and SYDVKM. The CDR3 loop spans 17 amino acids. CDR3 residues: CASSTPNRGERPYEQYF. The CDR3 DNA is TGTGCCAGCAGTACACCAAATAGGGGGGAACGGCCATACGAGCAGTACTTC.

This sequence joins TRBV5-1 and TRBJ2-7; D unresolved. The CDR3 loop spans 13 amino acids. Germline V lookup: CDR1 SGHRS, CDR2 YFSETQ. V shed 7 bases and J shed 3 bases, with 14 bases lying between them. CDR3 coding DNA: TGCGCCAGCGCCGTAACAAATTTCTACGAGCAGTACTTC. Translated, it gives CASAVTNFYEQYF.

This clone has a handful of counts. The chain is built from TRBV7-8 and TRBJ1-1, with 7 positions matching TRBD1. The V and J ends lost 5 bases and 7 bases, in that order; junction bases with no gene match: 4. The CDR3 loop spans 12 amino acids. The germline V gene has CDR1 SGHVS and CDR2 FQNEAQ. The CDR3 region has the DNA TGTGCCAGCAGCCCAGGGGGGGTTGAAGCTTTCTTT. Encoded protein: CASSPGGVEAFF.

V and J are TRBV19 and TRBJ2-7; D is possibly TRBD1 (8 bases). Trimming left V 10 bases short and J 4 bases short, with 23 bases between. CDR3 size: 15 residues. Germline-derived CDR1 and CDR2 are LNHDA and SQIVND (reference sequence). The CDR3 DNA reads TGTGCCACCACGACTCGGACAGGGAGGGGATACGAGCAGTACTTC. Translated, it gives CATTTRTGRGYEQYF.

This sequence joins TRBV27 and TRBJ2-1, with 11 bases matching TRBD1. Germline CDR1 and CDR2: MNHEY and SMNVEV (reference sequence). With 8 bases clipped from V and 6 bases from J, the junction kept 15 bases outside the gene matches. The CDR3 is 17 residues long. The DNA of the CDR3 is TGTGCCAGCCAACCCTCAAGAGGGGGGACAGGGGGCAATGAGCAGTTCTTC. It encodes CASQPSRGGTGGNEQFF.

The chain employs TRBV14 and TRBJ1-1; the match to TRBD1 covers 8 bases. Germline CDR1 is SGHDN and CDR2 is FVKESK. This CDR3 is built from 17 residues. Germline trimming cut 1 base from V and 4 bases from J; bases unmatched to any gene: 11. CDR3 nucleotides: TGTGCCAGCAGCCAAGCCCATGGACAGGGCTCGAGCACTGAAGCTTTCTTT. Protein product: CASSQAHGQGSSTEAFF.

The chain combines TRBV28 with TRBJ1-2, with 10 bases matching TRBD1. In germline, CDR1 is MDHEN, CDR2 SYDVKM. Losses at the gene ends were 6 bases for V and 7 bases for J; bases not matched to a gene: 20. This CDR3 is 18 amino acids long. Here the CDR3 DNA reads TGTGCCAGCAGCCCGTGGGTTGATAGACAGGGGGCAAGATCTGGCTACACCTTC. Translating it yields CASSPWVDRQGARSGYTF.

This clone has a handful of counts. This chain joins TRBV6-5 and TRBJ1-1, with 7 bases lining up with TRBD1. The CDR3 sequence is 13 residues long. The germline V gene has CDR1 MNHEY and CDR2 SVGAGI. After removal of 6 bases from V and 4 bases from J, the junction contained 5 bases not matched to a gene. The CDR3 region is CASRFRDSTEAFF. CDR3 DNA sequence: TGTGCCAGCAGATTCCGGGACAGCACTGAAGCTTTCTTT.

The chain carries TRBV5-4 and TRBJ2-4, with a weak D call TRBD2 (6 bases). Between the trimmed V and J ends, which lost 4 bases and 1 base, there was a span of 15 bases. Germline CDR1 reads SGHNT; CDR2 reads YYREEE (reference sequence). The CDR3 runs 16 residues. CDR3 region: CASSPDLAGAKNIQYF. CDR3 DNA: TGTGCCAGCAGCCCGGATTTGGCGGGGGCCAAAAACATTCAGTACTTC.

This CDR3 reads CASSNQQGDVQDTQYF. CDR3 sequence (DNA): TGTGCCAGCAGCAACCAGCAAGGGGATGTTCAAGATACGCAGTATTTT. The chain links TRBV5-4 to TRBJ2-3; D is possibly TRBD1 (5 bases). CDR3 length: 16 amino acids. CDR1 is SGHNT, CDR2 YYREEE, per germline (reference sequence). Trimming cost V 4 bases and J 5 bases, with 20 bases left between them. Combining the CDR3 with reference TRBV5-4 and TRBJ2-3 gives the whole variable domain ETGVTQSPTHLIKTRGQQVTLRCSSQSGHNTVSWYQQALGQGPQFIFQYYREEENGRGNFPPRFSGLQFPNYSSELNVNALELDDSALYLCASSNQQGDVQDTQYFGPGTRLTVL.

The sample holds one count of this clone. The CDR3: CASIISTGTGSINEQFF. The CDR3 DNA follows: TGTGCCAGTATCATATCGACCGGGACAGGGTCAATCAATGAGCAGTTCTTC. The chain employs TRBV19 and TRBJ2-1; TRBD1 matches 9 bases. The CDR3 sequence is 17 residues long. The junction had 16 bases not matched to a gene; V was cut back by 7 bases and J by 6 bases. Germline values: CDR1 LNHDA, CDR2 SQIVND (reference sequence).

This clone was counted ten times or more. Other DNA sequences in this specimen translate into the identical CDR3. The V gene is TRBV29-1, the J gene TRBJ1-2; the D is unclear. Germline V gene data show CDR1 as SQVTM and CDR2 as ANQGSEA. The germline V and J ends were trimmed by 4 bases and 0 bases, with 6 bases remaining between them. The CDR3 loop spans 12 amino acids. The CDR3 region is CSVADSNYGYTF. The CDR3, as DNA: TGCAGCGTTGCCGATTCTAACTATGGCTACACCTTC.

CDR3 region: CASSPAGQSDYGYTF. CDR3 bases: TGCGCCAGCAGCCCCGCGGGGCAAAGTGACTATGGCTACACCTTC. V gene TRBV5-1 combines with J gene TRBJ1-2; a possible D gene is TRBD1 (5 bases). The CDR3 spans 15 residues. Trimming pared 4 bases from V and 3 bases from J, leaving 16 bases between. The germline CDR1 and CDR2 sequences are SGHRS and YFSETQ. The variable domain in full, completed from reference TRBV5-1 and TRBJ1-2, reads KAGVTQTPRYLIKTRGQQVTLSCSPISGHRSVSWYQQTPGQGLQFLFEYFSETQRNKGNFPGRFSGRQFSNSRSEMNVSTLELGDSALYLCASSPAGQSDYGYTFGSGTRLTVV.

The CDR3 loop is CASRPSGGNTEAFF. DNA of the CDR3: TGTGCCAGTAGACCTTCAGGGGGGAACACTGAAGCTTTCTTT. The chain links TRBV19 to TRBJ1-1; 7 bases are a match to TRBD1. The CDR3 is made up of 14 amino acids. V trimming: 6 bases; J trimming: 1 base; junction bases outside the gene matches: 5. Germline V gene sequence: CDR1 LNHDA, CDR2 SQIVND (reference sequence).

This sequence joins TRBV5-4 and TRBJ2-1; 10 bases agree with TRBD2. The junction had 14 bases not matched to a gene; V was cut back by 4 bases and J by 7 bases. Germline V gene sequence: CDR1 SGHNT, CDR2 YYREEE (reference sequence). The CDR3 is made up of 17 amino acids. The CDR3 DNA reads TGTGCCAGCAGCAAGGGACTAGCGTCACCTAATCTTAATGAGCAGTTCTTC. Amino acid sequence: CASSKGLASPNLNEQFF.

The rearrangement uses TRBV10-3 and TRBJ2-3; D is ambiguous. The CDR3 spans 13 residues. Trimming removed 7 bases at V and 5 bases at J, with 13 bases between. The V gene's germline CDR1 is ENHRY and CDR2 SYGVKD. The CDR3 protein is CAINSRVQDTQYF. Written as DNA, the CDR3 is TGTGCCATCAATTCACGGGTGCAAGATACGCAGTATTTT.

The chain recombines TRBV19 with TRBJ2-7; 7 positions agree with TRBD1. The V and J ends lost 4 bases and 4 bases, in that order; junction bases with no gene match: 10. CDR1 and CDR2 from the germline V gene are LNHDA and SQIVND (reference sequence). This CDR3 is 15 amino acids long. CDR3 sequence reads: CASSRGTEYPYEQYF. The CDR3 DNA sequence: TGTGCCAGTAGTAGAGGGACAGAGTATCCATACGAGCAGTACTTC.

The chain joins TRBV2 to TRBJ2-1, with D possibly matching TRBD1 (5 bases). This CDR3 comprises 14 residues. Trimming pared 6 bases from V and 7 bases from J, leaving 16 bases between. Germline V lookup: CDR1 SNHLY, CDR2 FYNNEI. The CDR3 is CASSRLVAGNEQFF. The CDR3 DNA sequence: TGTGCCAGCAGCAGACTGGTGGCAGGGAATGAGCAGTTCTTC.

The chain links TRBV7-3 to TRBJ2-3, with TRBD1 matching 9 bases. This CDR3 has 18 residues. V lost 1 base and J lost 0; bases outside the gene matches: 8. Germline CDR1 SGHTA, CDR2 FQGTGA. CDR3 coding DNA: TGTGCCAGCAGCTTAAGTTCTCGTGGACAGGGGAGCACAGATACGCAGTATTTT. Its translation is CASSLSSRGQGSTDTQYF.

The chain employs TRBV28 and TRBJ1-2; perhaps TRBD1 as D (6 bases). The CDR3 is 13 amino acids. Trimming took off 6 bases at V and 1 base at J, with 9 bases between the two ends. Germline lookup yields CDR1 MDHEN and CDR2 SYDVKM. This chain's CDR3 is CASRRDNNYGYTF. The CDR3 nucleotides read TGTGCCAGCAGGCGGGACAATAACTATGGCTACACCTTC.

This clone has a handful of counts. The rearrangement joins TRBV30 to TRBJ2-7, with 9 nucleotides matching TRBD1. Germline V gene lookup returns CDR1 GTSNPN and CDR2 SVGIG (reference sequence). The ends lost 0 bases at V and 3 bases at J; junction bases unmatched: 9. This CDR3 is 16 amino acids long. CDR3 loop: CAWSVRKGQGVYEQYF. The CDR3, as DNA: TGTGCCTGGAGTGTACGAAAGGGACAGGGAGTCTACGAGCAGTACTTC.